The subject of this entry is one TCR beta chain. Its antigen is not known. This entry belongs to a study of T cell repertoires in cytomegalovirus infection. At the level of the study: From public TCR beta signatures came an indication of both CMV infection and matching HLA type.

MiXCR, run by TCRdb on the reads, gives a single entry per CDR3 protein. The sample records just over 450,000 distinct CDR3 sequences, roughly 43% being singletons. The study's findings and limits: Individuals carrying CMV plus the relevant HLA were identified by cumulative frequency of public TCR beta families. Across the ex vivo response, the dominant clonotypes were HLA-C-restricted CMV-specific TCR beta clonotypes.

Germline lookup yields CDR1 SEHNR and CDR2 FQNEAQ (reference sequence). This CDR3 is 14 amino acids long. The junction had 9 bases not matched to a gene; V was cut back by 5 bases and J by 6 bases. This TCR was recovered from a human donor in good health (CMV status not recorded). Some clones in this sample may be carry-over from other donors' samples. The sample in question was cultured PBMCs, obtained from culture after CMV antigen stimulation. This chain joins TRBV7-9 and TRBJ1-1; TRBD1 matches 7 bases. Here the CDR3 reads CASSPTGTVAEAFF. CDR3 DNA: TGTGCCAGCAGCCCGACAGGGACGGTCGCTGAAGCTTTCTTT.